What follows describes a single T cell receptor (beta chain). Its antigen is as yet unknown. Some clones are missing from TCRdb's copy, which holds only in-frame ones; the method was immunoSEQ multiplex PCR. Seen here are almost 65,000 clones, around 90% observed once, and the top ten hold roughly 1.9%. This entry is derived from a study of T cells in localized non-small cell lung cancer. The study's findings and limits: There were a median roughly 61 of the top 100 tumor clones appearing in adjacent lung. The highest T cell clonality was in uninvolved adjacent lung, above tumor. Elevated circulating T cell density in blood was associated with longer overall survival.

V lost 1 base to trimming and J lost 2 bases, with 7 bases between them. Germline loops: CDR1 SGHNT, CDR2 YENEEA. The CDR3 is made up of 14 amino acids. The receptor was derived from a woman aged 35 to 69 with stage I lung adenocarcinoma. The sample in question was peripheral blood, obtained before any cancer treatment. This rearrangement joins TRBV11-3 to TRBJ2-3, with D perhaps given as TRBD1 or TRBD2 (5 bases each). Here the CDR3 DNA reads TGTGCCAGCAGCTTAGGGGGGATCACAGATACGCAGTATTTT. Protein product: CASSLGGITDTQYF.